The present TCR beta chain was sequenced within a study of beta chain features in type 1 diabetes. The CDR3 has 11 residues. Germline V gives CDR1 DFQATT, CDR2 SNEGSKA (reference sequence). V was trimmed by 5 bases and J by 8 bases, leaving 11 bases between them. The investigators reverse transcribed all of the isolated RNA, so they sequenced expressed TCRB transcripts. Measured with immunoSEQ multiplex PCR; TCRdb has only the in-frame clones, and not every one. The sample lists about 350,000 clones, about 20% occurring once. This clonotype was obtained from a woman younger than 35 in good health. The V gene is TRBV20-1, the J gene TRBJ2-3; D possibly corresponds to TRBD2 (5 bases). The sequenced sample consisted of naive CD4+ T cells from blood. The CDR3 spells CSAQTAGTQYF. In DNA, the CDR3 is TGCAGTGCTCAAACCGCGGGTACGCAGTATTTT.